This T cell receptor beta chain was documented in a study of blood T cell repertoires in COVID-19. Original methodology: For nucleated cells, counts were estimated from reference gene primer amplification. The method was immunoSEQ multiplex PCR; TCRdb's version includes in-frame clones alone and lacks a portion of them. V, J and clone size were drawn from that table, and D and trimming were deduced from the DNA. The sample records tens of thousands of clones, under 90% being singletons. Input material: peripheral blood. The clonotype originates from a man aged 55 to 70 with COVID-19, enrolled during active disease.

Here the CDR3 DNA reads TGTGCCAGCAGCTCCCGCCTGGGGCAGGGCACAGATACGCAGTATTTT. Its translation is CASSSRLGQGTDTQYF. V usage is TRBV11-3 and J usage is TRBJ2-3; perhaps TRBD1 as D (5 bases). Trimming removed 4 bases at V and 1 base at J, with 15 bases between. Germline CDR1 is SGHNT and CDR2 is YENEEA. This CDR3 contains 16 residues.